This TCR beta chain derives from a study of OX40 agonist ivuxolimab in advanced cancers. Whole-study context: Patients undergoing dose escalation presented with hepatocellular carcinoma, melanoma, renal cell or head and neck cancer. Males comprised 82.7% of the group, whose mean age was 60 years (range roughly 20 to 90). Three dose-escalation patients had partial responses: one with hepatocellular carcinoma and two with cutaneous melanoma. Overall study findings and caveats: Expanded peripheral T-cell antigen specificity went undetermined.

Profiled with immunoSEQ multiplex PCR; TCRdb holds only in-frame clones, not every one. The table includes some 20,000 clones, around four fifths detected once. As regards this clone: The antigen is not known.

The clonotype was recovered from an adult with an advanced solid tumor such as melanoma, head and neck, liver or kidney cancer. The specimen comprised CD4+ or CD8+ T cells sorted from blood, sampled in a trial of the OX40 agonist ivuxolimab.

In DNA form, the CDR3 reads TGTGCCTGGAGTGTACCCCCCGGGGAGCTGTTTTTT. Translating gives CAWSVPPGELFF. The rearrangement joins TRBV30 to TRBJ2-2; D uncertain. Germline CDR1 and CDR2: GTSNPN and SVGIG (reference sequence). This CDR3 contains 12 residues. Trimming shortened V by 0 bases and J by 6 bases, and 5 bases separated the two germline ends.